Below, 15 T cell receptor beta chains from the same sample are listed, as sequenced in a study of T cell responses to AZD1222 COVID-19 vaccine. The assay was immunoSEQ multiplex PCR, and TCRdb's table has in-frame clones only and misses some. The data show about 150,000 clones, 80% to 95% seen once. The sequences come from peripheral blood, collected 28 days after the second AZD1222 dose. The receptors were gathered from an adult who received the AZD1222 COVID-19 vaccine.

This clone appeared once. This chain connects TRBV28 to TRBJ1-1; D not certain. The length of the CDR3 is 14 residues. Germline CDR1 is MDHEN and CDR2 is SYDVKM. Trimming shortened V by 7 bases and J by 0 bases, and 12 bases separated the two germline ends. CDR3 residues: CASKGGPMNTEAFF. The CDR3 region has the DNA TGTGCCAGCAAGGGCGGACCCATGAACACTGAAGCTTTCTTT.

The chain joins TRBV5-1 to TRBJ2-3, with D possibly matching TRBD2 (6 bases). The V end was cut by 0 bases, the J end by 0 bases, with 11 bases between. The germline V gene encodes CDR1 SGHRS and CDR2 YFSETQ. This CDR3 has 16 amino acids. The CDR3 loop reads CASSLAGASSTDTQYF. The CDR3 bases are TGCGCCAGCAGCTTGGCGGGAGCTTCTAGCACAGATACGCAGTATTTT.

This clone has just a few counts. The CDR3 loop is CASSLVMEDTQYF. The CDR3 DNA sequence: TGTGCCAGCAGTTTAGTAATGGAGGATACGCAGTATTTT. The chain joins TRBV12-3 or TRBV12-4 to TRBJ2-3; D is unresolved. This CDR3 has 13 amino acids. With 1 base removed from V and 6 bases from J, the gap between germline ends came to 8 bases.

The rearrangement uses TRBV27 and TRBJ1-5; 10 positions match TRBD1. V dropped 5 bases and J dropped 7; count of bases not matched to a gene: 14. There are 17 residues in the CDR3. Germline CDR1 MNHEY, CDR2 SMNVEV (reference sequence). The CDR3 DNA follows: TGTGCCAGCAGTACTAACCCGGGACAGGGGTTTCGACAGCCCCAGCATTTT. It yields the protein CASSTNPGQGFRQPQHF.

V is TRBV18 and J is TRBJ1-1, with 7 bases identical to TRBD1. Germline CDR1 reads KGHSH; CDR2 reads LQKENI. The CDR3 length is 16 residues. After removal of 3 bases from V and 2 bases from J, the junction contained 9 bases not matched to a gene. CDR3 sequence: CASSPSTQGVNTEAFF. CDR3 nucleotide sequence: TGTGCCAGCTCACCTTCAACTCAGGGGGTTAACACTGAAGCTTTCTTT.

The CDR3 loop is CASGERTGDEKLFF. The CDR3 region has the DNA TGTGCCTCCGGGGAACGGACAGGGGACGAAAAACTGTTTTTT. The rearrangement uses TRBV6-5 and TRBJ1-4; 9 bases map to TRBD1. The CDR3 has 14 amino acids. CDR1 and CDR2 from the germline V gene are MNHEY and SVGAGI. V gave up 11 bases and J gave up 8 bases; unmatched junction bases: 12.

This chain uses TRBV7-8 with TRBJ2-7; 8 nucleotides align to TRBD1. Per germline, CDR1 SGHVS and CDR2 FQNEAQ. The CDR3 totals 14 residues. The trim removed 2 bases at V and 2 bases at J, leaving 2 bases unmatched. CDR3 amino acids: CASSLPRGPYEQYF. In nucleotides, the CDR3 is TGTGCCAGCAGCTTACCCAGGGGGCCCTACGAGCAGTACTTC.

This chain joins TRBV30 and TRBJ2-2; 7 nucleotides agree with TRBD2. Germline trimming cut 3 bases from V and 3 bases from J; bases unmatched to any gene: 4. Germline V gene sequence: CDR1 GTSNPN, CDR2 SVGIG (reference sequence). The CDR3 sequence is 14 residues long. CDR3 sequence reads: CAWRGGSDTGELFF. The CDR3 region has the DNA TGTGCCTGGAGAGGCGGGAGTGACACCGGGGAGCTGTTTTTT.

The chain links TRBV7-9 to TRBJ2-7; D gene unclear. This CDR3 is built from 15 residues. Germline CDR1 reads SEHNR; CDR2 reads FQNEAQ (reference sequence). Trimming removed 2 bases from V and 4 bases from J, with 15 bases in between. In DNA, the CDR3 is TGTGCCAGCAGCTTAATCTCGTCGGGCGCGTACGAGCAGTACTTC. It codes for CASSLISSGAYEQYF.

J is TRBJ1-3 and V is TRBV18; maybe TRBD1 (6 bases). Germline assignment: CDR1 KGHSH and CDR2 LQKENI. There are 16 residues in the CDR3. Trimming pared 1 base from V and 0 bases from J, leaving 10 bases between. CDR3 nucleotide sequence: TGTGCCAGCTCACCACTGGGGGCAAACTCTGGAAACACCATATATTTT. It encodes CASSPLGANSGNTIYF.

The J gene is TRBJ1-5, the V gene TRBV4-1, with TRBD1 matching 7 bases. V shed 2 bases and J 1 base; nucleotides not matched to a gene: 8. Germline V gives CDR1 MGHRA, CDR2 YSYEKL. This CDR3 is built from 17 residues. The CDR3 DNA is TGCGCCAGCAGCCAAAGAGGTATGACAGGGAGCAATCAGCCCCAGCATTTT. Amino acids: CASSQRGMTGSNQPQHF.

The chain couples TRBV19 to TRBJ2-7; the match to TRBD1 covers 8 bases. The CDR3 sequence is 16 residues long. V shed 7 bases and J 2 bases; nucleotides not matched to a gene: 13. Germline CDR1 LNHDA, CDR2 SQIVND (reference sequence). The CDR3 coding sequence is TGTGCCAGTACTAGGGCTACAGGGGGGCCGCCCTACGAGCAGTACTTC. This gives the protein CASTRATGGPPYEQYF.

The chain couples TRBV6-6 to TRBJ2-3; tentative D call: TRBD2 (6 bases). V was shortened by 6 bases and J by 2 bases, with 15 bases between the two germline ends. The germline CDR1 and CDR2 sequences are MNHNY and SVGAGI (reference sequence). The CDR3 sequence is 15 residues long. The CDR3 sequence is CASRLRTTTTDTQYF. The DNA for the CDR3 is TGTGCCAGCAGACTACGGACTACTACCACAGATACGCAGTATTTT.

V gene TRBV14 combines with J gene TRBJ2-7; 12 nucleotides agree with TRBD2. V shed 5 bases and J 7 bases; nucleotides not matched to a gene: 9. Germline V gene lookup returns CDR1 SGHDN and CDR2 FVKESK. CDR3 length equals 15 residues. The CDR3 DNA reads TGTGCCAGCAGCTTTAGACTAGCGGGAGTGCTGGAGCAGTACTTC. It codes for CASSFRLAGVLEQYF.

The chain uses TRBV5-1 and TRBJ2-1, with D unclear. The germline V gene encodes CDR1 SGHRS and CDR2 YFSETQ. There are 14 residues in the CDR3. V was clipped by 3 bases and J by 5 bases, with 12 bases between them. In nucleotides, the CDR3 is TGCGCCAGCAGCTGGAGCTCACTCGACAATGAGCAGTTCTTC. Translating gives CASSWSSLDNEQFF.